The 16 T cell receptor beta chains below come from one sample, sequenced in a study of T cells in Graves' hyperthyroidism and ophthalmopathy. RNA transcripts were the template for amplifying TCR beta CDR3 regions. HTBI primers were employed in a first-round RT-PCR of the TCR CDR3. TCRdb re-derived calls from the multiplex PCR reads in MiXCR, one entry per CDR3 protein. Here the sample spans hundreds of thousands of distinct CDR3 sequences, roughly 40% being singletons. The sequenced sample was blood. These receptors were obtained from a man younger than 35 with Graves' hyperthyroidism.

This clonotype was picked up a small number of times. The rearrangement uses TRBV6-2 or TRBV6-3 and TRBJ1-4; D unresolved. Trimming removed 5 bases from V and 13 bases from J, with 14 bases in between. This CDR3 contains 12 residues. Germline CDR1 and CDR2: MNHEY and SVGEGT. CDR3: CASSPESRRLFF. CDR3 DNA sequence: TGTGCCAGCAGTCCTGAGTCGAGGCGACTGTTTTTT.

The genes are TRBV4-3 and TRBJ2-2; D unresolved. Trimming left V 0 bases short and J 0 bases short, with 5 bases between. The germline V gene has CDR1 LGHNA and CDR2 YSLEER. There are 15 residues in the CDR3. As DNA, the CDR3 is TGCGCCAGCAGCCAAGACCTAGCGAACACCGGGGAGCTGTTTTTT. Its protein is CASSQDLANTGELFF.

This clonotype was detected ten times or more. The V call is TRBV10-3, the J call TRBJ1-5, with TRBD1 matching over 8 bases. With V trimmed by 6 bases and J by 4 bases, 2 bases remained unmatched. There are 13 residues in the CDR3. CDR1 and CDR2 (germline): ENHRY, SYGVKD. The CDR3 loop reads CAISDRGNQPQHF. The CDR3 nucleotides read TGTGCCATCAGCGACAGGGGAAATCAGCCCCAGCATTTT.

The chain joins TRBV6-5 to TRBJ2-7, with D possibly called TRBD1 or TRBD2 (5 bases each). The CDR3 consists of 14 residues. Trimming took 4 bases from V and 5 from J, leaving 15 bases between them. Germline V gene sequence: CDR1 MNHEY, CDR2 SVGAGI. DNA of the CDR3: TGTGCCAGCAGTTTTTTCCGGGACGCCCACGAGCAGTACTTC. It encodes CASSFFRDAHEQYF.

This clonotype was observed a handful of times. The chain joins TRBV7-9 to TRBJ2-7; maybe TRBD1 (6 bases). Germline CDR1 SEHNR, CDR2 FQNEAQ (reference sequence). This CDR3 has 12 amino acids. Trimming stripped 4 bases from V and 11 bases from J, with 15 bases between. CDR3 in DNA: TGTGCCAGCAGCTCCCCGGCGCGGACAGAGTACTTC. Translated: CASSSPARTEYF.

This clonotype was recorded many times. The chain combines TRBV5-5 with TRBJ2-7; possibly TRBD1 or TRBD2 for D (5 bases each). Germline V lookup: CDR1 SGHKS, CDR2 YYEKEE (reference sequence). This CDR3 has 13 residues. Trimming stripped 5 bases from V and 5 bases from J, with 14 bases between. The CDR3 nucleotides read TGTGCCAGCAGTTTGATGGGGGAGAACGAGCAGTACTTC. Translated, it gives CASSLMGENEQYF.

This clonotype was seen a handful of times. The chain recombines TRBV6-5 with TRBJ1-1; no clear D. Per the germline V gene, CDR1 is MNHEY and CDR2 is SVGAGI. The V gene lost 0 bases and the J gene lost 0 bases, with 11 bases spanning the gap. This CDR3 is 16 amino acids long. CDR3 in DNA: TGTGCCAGCAGTTACTCGTTTCTGGACCTGAACACTGAAGCTTTCTTT. Translated, it gives CASSYSFLDLNTEAFF.

This clonotype was recorded a few times. The chain has TRBV20-1 and TRBJ2-5; perhaps D is TRBD1 or TRBD2 (5 bases each). V lost 7 bases, J lost 2 bases, and 20 bases lay in between. CDR1 and CDR2 from the germline V gene are DFQATT and SNEGSKA (reference sequence). The CDR3 is 15 amino acids. CDR3 in DNA: TGCAGTGGAGAGAGGGGTGGGGCTCGTCAAGAGACCCAGTACTTC. Translated: CSGERGGARQETQYF.

This clonotype was counted at least ten times. This chain uses TRBV20-1 with TRBJ1-1; TRBD1 matches at 8 bases. The J segment lost 5 bases and the V segment lost 5 bases, leaving 10 bases of the junction unmatched. The CDR3 extends over 14 amino acids. The germline V gene encodes CDR1 DFQATT and CDR2 SNEGSKA (reference sequence). The CDR3 DNA sequence: TGCAGTGCTGCCGCCCCAAACAGGGGGACTGAAGCTTTCTTT. Translation gives CSAAAPNRGTEAFF.

This clonotype appeared a few times. CDR3 residues: CASSQDPGDDSPLHF. The CDR3 bases are TGTGCCAGCAGCCAAGATCCTGGGGATGATTCACCCCTCCACTTT. The chain links TRBV4-2 to TRBJ1-6, with D unresolved. CDR3 size: 15 residues. Between the trimmed V and J ends, which lost 0 bases and 8 bases, there was a span of 11 bases. In germline, CDR1 is LGHNA, CDR2 YNFKEQ.

This clonotype came up a few times. The chain combines TRBV12-3 or TRBV12-4 with TRBJ2-5, with D possibly being TRBD1 or TRBD2 (6 bases each). This CDR3 spans 18 amino acids. Between the trimmed V and J ends, which lost 5 bases and 1 base, there was a span of 23 bases. CDR3 nucleotide sequence: TGTGCCAGCAGTCCGTCGGCAGGCGGGGACACGCTCCAAGAGACCCAGTACTTC. It specifies CASSPSAGGDTLQETQYF.

This clonotype was recorded a few times. The chain combines TRBV19 with TRBJ1-5; TRBD1 is a possible D gene (5 bases). Trimming removed 7 bases from V and 6 bases from J, with 13 bases in between. The CDR3 runs to 13 residues. CDR1 is LNHDA, CDR2 SQIVND, per germline (reference sequence). The CDR3 DNA sequence: TGTGCCAGTAACTCACAGGACGGTCAGCCCCAGCATTTT. This encodes CASNSQDGQPQHF.

The rearrangement links TRBV19 to TRBJ1-1; the D gene is possibly TRBD1 (5 bases). The V gene lost 6 bases and the J gene lost 4 bases, with 15 bases spanning the gap. CDR3 length: 14 residues. Per the germline V gene, CDR1 is LNHDA and CDR2 is SQIVND (reference sequence). For the CDR3, the DNA is TGTGCCAGTAGCCCCGAGGGGCTGGTCACTGAAGCTTTCTTT. It translates to CASSPEGLVTEAFF.

This clonotype was recorded a few times. The chain joins TRBV19 to TRBJ1-3; D gene uncertain. This CDR3 contains 12 residues. Trimming shortened V by 6 bases and J by 3 bases, and 6 bases separated the two germline ends. The germline V gene has CDR1 LNHDA and CDR2 SQIVND (reference sequence). The DNA for the CDR3 is TGTGCCAGTAGCCCCGATGGAAACACCATATATTTT. Its protein product is CASSPDGNTIYF.

The V gene is TRBV19, the J gene TRBJ1-1; D possibly corresponds to TRBD1 (5 bases). Germline V gene lookup returns CDR1 LNHDA and CDR2 SQIVND (reference sequence). Trimming took off 11 bases at V and 6 bases at J, with 19 bases between the two ends. This CDR3 spans 13 amino acids. The CDR3 DNA sequence: TGTGCCTGGAGTAGGGACGGTCCATCTGAAGCTTTCTTT. Translating gives CAWSRDGPSEAFF. Looking up the rest from reference TRBV19 and TRBJ1-1 gives the full variable domain: DGGITQSPKYLFRKEGQNVTLSCEQNLNHDAMYWYRQDPGQGLRLIYYSQIVNDFQKGDIAEGYSVSREKKESFPLTVTSAQKNPTAFYLCAWSRDGPSEAFFGQGTRLTVV.

This clonotype was seen just once. This could be a read error, since a much larger clone is one nucleotide away. Because the CDR3 is missing its conserved closing phenylalanine or tryptophan, this is likely a read error. The rearrangement uses TRBV19 and TRBJ1-5; D call uncertain. This CDR3 is 15 amino acids long. Per germline, CDR1 LNHDA and CDR2 SQIVND (reference sequence). V was trimmed by 7 bases and J by 1 base, leaving 14 bases between them. The CDR3 sequence is CASKALRESNQPQHL. The CDR3 DNA is TGTGCCAGTAAGGCCTTAAGGGAAAGCAATCAGCCCCAGCATCTT.